Listed below are T cell receptor beta chains from one sample, sequenced in a study of shared T cell receptors in the human thymus. Clones were read by immunoSEQ multiplex PCR, and TCRdb kept only the in-frame ones, dropping some. The sample gives hundreds of thousands of clones, 85% to 90% of which show up once; 0.0095% to 0.013% is in the top ten. The same data also went into a second study, on human thymus T cells.

The source material was thymocytes. Receptors were obtained from a boy under two years old with a congenital heart defect. Each CDR3 is given with its conserved first and last residue. The D gene is left open where the match is weak. A row's size may be missing; if present it is once, few, many or a size class.

V	size	J	D	DNA	CDR3
TRBV7-8	NA	TRBJ2-7	TRBD2	TGTGCCAGCAGCTCCCGAGGGGGGCTAGCGGGGGTCCCCTTC	CASSSRGGLAGVPF
TRBV4-1	NA	TRBJ2-1	TRBD2	TGCGCCAGCAGCCAGACTCCCCCGGGGACTAGAGACAATGAGCAGTTCTTC	CASSQTPPGTRDNEQFF
TRBV19	few	TRBJ1-2	TRBD1	TGTGCCAGTAGTATCGGGACAGGGTTCTACACCTTC	CASSIGTGFYTF
TRBV11-1	NA	TRBJ2-5	NA	TGTGCCAGCAGCTTAGGGGAGCGCGAGACCCAGTACTTC	CASSLGERETQYF
TRBV6-1	NA	TRBJ1-1	NA	TGTGCCAGCACCCCCAGTCGGGGGAACACTGAAGCTTTCTTT	CASTPSRGNTEAFF
TRBV29-1	once	TRBJ2-2	NA	TGCAGCGTTGAGACGGAGACAGGGAACACCGGGGAGCTGTTTTTT	CSVETETGNTGELFF
TRBV4-3	NA	TRBJ2-7	TRBD1	TGCGCCAGCAGCCCCCGACAGGGGGACGAGCAGTACTTC	CASSPRQGDEQYF
TRBV15	NA	TRBJ2-1	TRBD2	TGTGCCACCAGCAGAGATCCCGATAGCGGGCCCCCCTACAATGAGCAGTTCTTC	CATSRDPDSGPPYNEQFF
TRBV29-1	NA	TRBJ2-1	TRBD2	TGCAGCGTGTACCGGGACTACTACAATGAGCAGTTCTTC	CSVYRDYYNEQFF
TRBV5-1	NA	TRBJ2-2	TRBD2	TGCGCCAGCAGCTTCGCCCCCGGGACTAGCGACACCGGGGAGCTGTTTTTT	CASSFAPGTSDTGELFF
TRBV18	NA	TRBJ2-7	NA	TGTGCCAGCTCACCAGGGCAGGGTTCCTACGAGCAGTACTTC	CASSPGQGSYEQYF
TRBV6-1	NA	TRBJ1-2	TRBD1	TGTGCCAGCAACCGAGACAGGGAAGCTAGGTATGGCTACACCTTC	CASNRDREARYGYTF
TRBV7-9	NA	TRBJ2-1	NA	TGTGCCAGCAGCGCCAACAGACCCAGGGACTACAATGAGCAGTTCTTC	CASSANRPRDYNEQFF
TRBV10-3	NA	TRBJ2-7	NA	TGTGCCATCGCCAGGCCCTACTACGAGCAGTACTTC	CAIARPYYEQYF
TRBV19	NA	TRBJ2-7	TRBD2	TGTGCCAGTAGTGCCGCGGGGGGCAACGAGCAGTACTTC	CASSAAGGNEQYF
TRBV7-2	NA	TRBJ2-7	NA	TGTGCCAGCAGTCAAGTTTATGGGGAGAATCACGAGCAGTACTTC	CASSQVYGENHEQYF
TRBV5-5	NA	TRBJ2-5	NA	TGTGCCAGCAGCTTCGCTCCCGAGGGTACCCAAGAGACCCAGTACTTC	CASSFAPEGTQETQYF
TRBV11-2	NA	TRBJ2-1	NA	TGTGCCAGCAGCCCGGCGGTCCGGGAGTGTGGGGAGCAGTTCTTC	CASSPAVRECGEQFF
TRBV27	NA	TRBJ2-6	TRBD2	TGTGCCAGCAGTCCACGGCCTAGCGGGAGGGCCAGTACTGGGGCCAACGTCCTGACTTTC	CASSPRPSGRASTGANVLTF
TRBV10-3	NA	TRBJ2-7	TRBD2	TGTGCCATCAGTGAGTCGGAGCGGGAGGGAGTCGAGCAGTACTTC	CAISESEREGVEQYF
TRBV4-2	NA	TRBJ2-3	NA	TGTGCCAGCAGCCAAGATACGGAAGGGAGACTATGGACAGATACGCAGTATTTT	CASSQDTEGRLWTDTQYF
TRBV5-1	NA	TRBJ2-5	NA	TGCGCCAGCAGCTTGGCCCCTCGTCCGGTGTATGAGACCCAGTACTTC	CASSLAPRPVYETQYF